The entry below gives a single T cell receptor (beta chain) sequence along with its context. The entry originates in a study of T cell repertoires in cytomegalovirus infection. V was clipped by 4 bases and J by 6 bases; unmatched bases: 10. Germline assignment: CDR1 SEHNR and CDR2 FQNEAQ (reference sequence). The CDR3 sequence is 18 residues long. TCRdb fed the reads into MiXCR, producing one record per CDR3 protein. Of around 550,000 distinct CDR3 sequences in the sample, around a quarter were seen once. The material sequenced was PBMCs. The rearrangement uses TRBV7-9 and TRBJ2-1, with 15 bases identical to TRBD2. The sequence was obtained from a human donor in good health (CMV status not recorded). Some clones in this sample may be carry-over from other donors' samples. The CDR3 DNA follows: TGTGCCAGCAGCTCAGGACTAGCGGGAGGGCATCCGGTCAATGAGCAGTTCTTC. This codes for CASSSGLAGGHPVNEQFF.